The 32 T cell receptor beta chains presented below share a single source sample, sequenced in a study of technical replicates of blood from a few donors. Profiling relied on immunoSEQ multiplex PCR, and the TCRdb table lists in-frame clones only, not all of them. Found here are 15,000 to 17,000 clones, about nine tenths of them singletons; the top ten hold about an eighth. The sample consisted of PBMCs. These receptors all stem from a human donor in good health.

V and J are TRBV19 and TRBJ1-1; 7 positions agree with TRBD1. The CDR3 totals 14 residues. V was clipped by 5 bases and J by 10 bases; unmatched bases: 13. The germline V gene has CDR1 LNHDA and CDR2 SQIVND (reference sequence). CDR3 loop: CASSRRDRAPLAFF. The CDR3 nucleotides are TGTGCCAGTAGTCGCCGCGACAGGGCCCCTCTAGCTTTCTTT.

The chain is built from TRBV19 and TRBJ2-3; 12 nucleotides match TRBD2. The junction had 10 bases not matched to a gene; V was cut back by 4 bases and J by 5 bases. The CDR3 has 17 amino acids. Per germline, CDR1 LNHDA and CDR2 SQIVND (reference sequence). The CDR3 region has the DNA TGTGCCAGTAGTACTTGGGATTCTAGCGGGAGGGAAGATACGCAGTATTTT. Translation gives CASSTWDSSGREDTQYF.

The rearrangement links TRBV7-2 to TRBJ2-5; 7 nucleotides match TRBD2. Unmatched junction bases numbered 14, after V lost 5 bases and J lost 2 bases. Germline V gene lookup returns CDR1 SGHTA and CDR2 FQGNSA. The CDR3 is 17 residues long. The CDR3 DNA is TGTGCCAGCAGCCTGGGGCAGAGCGGGAAGAATCAAGAGACCCAGTACTTC. It translates to CASSLGQSGKNQETQYF. Full variable domain (rest looked up from reference TRBV7-2 and TRBJ2-5): GAGVSQSPSNKVTEKGKDVELRCDPISGHTALYWYRQSLGQGLEFLIYFQGNSAPDKSGLPSDRFSAERTGGSVSTLTIQRTQQEDSAVYLCASSLGQSGKNQETQYFGPGTRLLVL.

The chain couples TRBV6-6 to TRBJ2-1; TRBD1 matches 8 bases. V dropped 2 bases and J dropped 6; count of bases not matched to a gene: 9. Germline loops: CDR1 MNHNY, CDR2 SVGAGI (reference sequence). The CDR3 has 16 residues. CDR3 protein: CASSYLTPGQGNEQFF. The CDR3 region has the DNA TGTGCCAGCAGTTACCTAACACCCGGACAGGGCAATGAGCAGTTCTTC.

The chain is built from TRBV30 and TRBJ2-5; D not resolved. This CDR3 has 12 amino acids. Germline loops: CDR1 GTSNPN, CDR2 SVGIG (reference sequence). Trimming left V 5 bases short and J 5 bases short, with 12 bases between. DNA for the CDR3: TGTGCCTGGGGGCCCCTCCGGGAGACCCAGTACTTC. Its protein product is CAWGPLRETQYF.

J is TRBJ1-2 and V is TRBV18, with 8 bases fitting TRBD1. CDR1 KGHSH and CDR2 LQKENI come from the germline V gene. The CDR3 has 12 amino acids. Trimming took 10 bases from V and 3 from J; bases not matched to a gene: 4. CDR3 region: CATSQGDYGYTF. The CDR3 nucleotides are TGTGCCACTTCACAGGGGGACTATGGCTACACCTTC.

This clone showed up just a few times. J is TRBJ1-3 and V is TRBV5-1; the D is unclear. Germline CDR1 is SGHRS and CDR2 is YFSETQ. V was pared by 0 bases and J by 1 base, with 11 bases between. This CDR3 is 16 amino acids long. CDR3 nucleotide sequence: TGCGCCAGCAGCTTGGAACCGGGAGGGTCTGGAAACACCATATATTTT. Residues: CASSLEPGGSGNTIYF.

The chain has TRBV10-3 and TRBJ2-2; D call uncertain. Trimming stripped 9 bases from V and 1 base from J, with 12 bases between. The CDR3 is 14 residues long. Germline V CDR1 and CDR2: ENHRY, SYGVKD. In nucleotides, the CDR3 is TGTGCCATGACGGGTATCCTGAACACCGGGGAGCTGTTTTTT. Its protein is CAMTGILNTGELFF.

This chain connects TRBV28 to TRBJ2-7, with a tentative D call TRBD2 (5 bases). Trimming pared 6 bases from V and 7 bases from J, leaving 13 bases between. Germline CDR1 and CDR2: MDHEN and SYDVKM. The CDR3 covers 12 residues. The CDR3 loop is CASSSRGSEQYF. CDR3 coding DNA: TGTGCCAGCAGCTCTCGGGGTAGTGAGCAGTACTTC.

The rearrangement joins TRBV5-1 to TRBJ2-3, with 9 bases identical to TRBD1. J lost 2 bases, V lost 4 bases, and 8 bases had no gene match. CDR3 size: 16 residues. Germline-derived CDR1 and CDR2 are SGHRS and YFSETQ. CDR3 in amino acids: CASSARTGAFTDTQYF. The CDR3 nucleotides read TGCGCCAGCAGCGCACGGACAGGGGCTTTCACAGATACGCAGTATTTT.

The rearrangement uses TRBV4-2 and TRBJ2-7; weak D call: TRBD2 (6 bases). The length of the CDR3 is 13 residues. The germline V gene has CDR1 LGHNA and CDR2 YNFKEQ. V lost 4 bases and J 0 bases, leaving 7 bases between the germline ends. The CDR3 sequence is CASSPTSSYEQYF. As DNA, the CDR3 is TGTGCCAGCAGCCCGACTAGCTCCTACGAGCAGTACTTC.

This sequence joins TRBV5-1 and TRBJ2-2, with D tentatively TRBD1 (5 bases). This CDR3 is 15 amino acids long. Per the germline V gene, CDR1 is SGHRS and CDR2 is YFSETQ. Deletions cut 2 bases from V and 3 bases from J, with 11 bases between. The CDR3 DNA reads TGCGCCAGCAGCTTATCAGGGCCGGACACCGGGGAGCTGTTTTTT. Translation: CASSLSGPDTGELFF.

The rearrangement uses TRBV11-3 and TRBJ2-3, with TRBD2 as a possible D gene (6 bases). Trimming shortened V by 5 bases and J by 2 bases, and 11 bases separated the two germline ends. Looked up from germline, CDR1 is SGHNT and CDR2 is YENEEA. The CDR3 runs 14 residues. The CDR3 DNA sequence: TGTGCCAGCAGCCTCGGGAGACCCACAGATACGCAGTATTTT. This translates into CASSLGRPTDTQYF. Combining the CDR3 with reference TRBV11-3 and TRBJ2-3 gives the whole variable domain EAGVVQSPRYKIIEKKQPVAFWCNPISGHNTLYWYLQNLGQGPELLIRYENEEAVDDSQLPKDRFSAERLKGVDSTLKIQPAELGDSAVYLCASSLGRPTDTQYFGPGTRLTVL.

The rearrangement uses TRBV6-1 and TRBJ1-2; 9 bases map to TRBD1. Germline V gives CDR1 MNHNS, CDR2 SASEGT. Trimming removed 1 base from V and 8 bases from J; junction bases left unmatched: 8. CDR3 length equals 15 residues. CDR3 in DNA: TGTGCCAGCAGTGAAGTGGGGACAGGGCTCTGGGGCTACACCTTC. Residues: CASSEVGTGLWGYTF.

In nucleotides, the CDR3 is TGTGCCAGCAGCTTAAGGGGCGCTGGCTACGAGCAGTACTTC. Translating it yields CASSLRGAGYEQYF. The V call is TRBV7-8, the J call TRBJ2-7, with D possibly TRBD1 on 5 matching bases. V lost 2 bases and J lost 3, with 11 bases in between. The CDR3 runs to 14 residues. Germline V CDR1 and CDR2: SGHVS, FQNEAQ.

The gene calls are TRBV7-9 and TRBJ2-5, with no clear D. Per germline, CDR1 SEHNR and CDR2 FQNEAQ (reference sequence). Trimming removed 5 bases at V and 2 bases at J, with 9 bases between. The CDR3 totals 13 residues. CDR3 DNA sequence: TGTGCCAGCAGCCGGGTAATGCAAGAGACCCAGTACTTC. This codes for CASSRVMQETQYF.

The rearrangement uses TRBV7-6 and TRBJ2-7, with 11 bases that match TRBD1. Germline CDR1 is SGHVS and CDR2 is FNYEAQ. Germline trimming cut 3 bases from V and 4 bases from J; bases unmatched to any gene: 2. The CDR3 length is 14 residues. The CDR3 sequence: CASSLGQGVYEQYF. The CDR3 DNA sequence: TGTGCCAGCAGCTTGGGACAGGGGGTTTACGAGCAGTACTTC. Full variable domain (missing parts from reference TRBV7-6 and TRBJ2-7): GAGVSQSPRYKVTKRGQDVALRCDPISGHVSLYWYRQALGQGPEFLTYFNYEAQQDKSGLPNDRFSAERPEGSISTLTIQRTEQRDSAMYRCASSLGQGVYEQYFGPGTRLTVT.

The V gene is TRBV7-8, the J gene TRBJ2-7, with 8 bases that match TRBD1. Germline V gene sequence: CDR1 SGHVS, CDR2 FQNEAQ. V lost 5 bases to trimming and J lost 5 bases; unmatched junction nucleotides: 14. CDR3 length equals 16 residues. CDR3 sequence: CASSPRGAGGFHEQYF. CDR3 sequence (DNA): TGTGCCAGCAGCCCCAGGGGGGCAGGGGGCTTCCACGAGCAGTACTTC.

The rearrangement joins TRBV6-1 to TRBJ2-5, with TRBD1 matching 7 bases. With V trimmed by 4 bases and J by 1 base, 3 bases remained unmatched. CDR1 and CDR2 (germline): MNHNS, SASEGT. The CDR3 spans 14 residues. This chain's CDR3 is CASSVWTGQETQYF. In DNA, the CDR3 is TGTGCCAGCAGTGTCTGGACAGGCCAAGAGACCCAGTACTTC.

The chain carries TRBV27 and TRBJ2-3; D ambiguous. The V end was cut by 3 bases, the J end by 4 bases, with 5 bases between. The germline V gene encodes CDR1 MNHEY and CDR2 SMNVEV (reference sequence). The CDR3 is 12 amino acids. For the CDR3, the DNA is TGTGCCAGCAGTTTTAGTTCAGATACGCAGTATTTT. This translates into CASSFSSDTQYF.

The genes are TRBV7-3 and TRBJ2-1; D is perhaps TRBD2 (5 bases). The CDR3 has 17 residues. V was cut by 3 bases and J by 0 bases, with 15 bases left in between. Germline loops: CDR1 SGHTA, CDR2 FQGTGA. CDR3: CASSLTLATDSYNEQFF. DNA for the CDR3: TGTGCCAGCAGCTTGACCTTAGCGACCGACTCCTACAATGAGCAGTTCTTC.

This clone was recorded only once. The rearrangement links TRBV19 to TRBJ2-5; the match to TRBD2 covers 11 bases. CDR3 length: 14 residues. V was pared by 5 bases and J by 5 bases, with 4 bases of the junction left unmatched. Germline V gives CDR1 LNHDA, CDR2 SQIVND (reference sequence). The CDR3 coding sequence is TGTGCCAGTAGTGTACTAGCGGGAGTTGAGACCCAGTACTTC. Amino acid sequence: CASSVLAGVETQYF.

The V gene is TRBV2, the J gene TRBJ2-2; TRBD1 aligns across 7 bases. The CDR3 extends over 13 amino acids. V trimming: 8 bases; J trimming: 4 bases; junction bases outside the gene matches: 4. Germline values: CDR1 SNHLY, CDR2 FYNNEI. This chain's CDR3 is CASRQGITGELFF. CDR3 bases: TGTGCCAGCCGACAGGGTATCACCGGGGAGCTGTTTTTT.

The rearrangement joins TRBV27 to TRBJ1-1, with D maybe TRBD1 (5 bases). V was cut by 3 bases and J by 5 bases, with 22 bases left in between. The germline gives CDR1 MNHEY, CDR2 SMNVEV (reference sequence). The CDR3 runs to 17 residues. The CDR3 DNA follows: TGTGCCAGCAGTTTGGCCCCCTGGGGGGATGGTTTGACTGAAGCTTTCTTT. Protein sequence: CASSLAPWGDGLTEAFF.

The chain has TRBV29-1 and TRBJ1-2; TRBD1 is a possible D gene (6 bases). The germline V gene encodes CDR1 SQVTM and CDR2 ANQGSEA. The V gene lost 7 bases and the J gene lost 5 bases, with 17 bases spanning the gap. There are 13 residues in the CDR3. The CDR3, as DNA: TGCAGCGCACGAACGGGGGGCGGGTATGGCTACACCTTC. Its translation is CSARTGGGYGYTF.

V and J are TRBV7-2 and TRBJ1-2; no reliable D call. Trimming removed 1 base at V and 3 bases at J, with 9 bases between. Germline CDR1 is SGHTA and CDR2 is FQGNSA. This CDR3 has 14 amino acids. The CDR3 DNA reads as TGTGCCAGCAGCTTAGTGCCTACGGACTATGGCTACACCTTC. This sequence encodes CASSLVPTDYGYTF. Full variable domain (missing parts from reference TRBV7-2 and TRBJ1-2): GAGVSQSPSNKVTEKGKDVELRCDPISGHTALYWYRQSLGQGLEFLIYFQGNSAPDKSGLPSDRFSAERTGGSVSTLTIQRTQQEDSAVYLCASSLVPTDYGYTFGSGTRLTVV.

The rearrangement joins TRBV29-1 to TRBJ2-5; a weak D match, TRBD2 (6 bases). Germline assignment: CDR1 SQVTM and CDR2 ANQGSEA. The CDR3 is made up of 13 amino acids. Trimming cost V 3 bases and J 4 bases, with 12 bases left between them. The CDR3 DNA follows: TGCAGCGTTGATTCGGGACTCCGAGAGACCCAGTACTTC. This sequence encodes CSVDSGLRETQYF.

This clone was observed once. The chain couples TRBV18 to TRBJ1-1; 7 nucleotides match TRBD1. With 6 bases clipped from V and 7 bases from J, the junction kept 5 bases outside the gene matches. CDR1 and CDR2 from the germline V gene are KGHSH and LQKENI. CDR3 length: 12 residues. CDR3 coding DNA: TGTGCCAGCTCTCAGGGACAGAATGAAGCTTTCTTT. Its translation: CASSQGQNEAFF.

The V call is TRBV18, the J call TRBJ2-2; 8 nucleotides line up with TRBD1. This CDR3 spans 17 amino acids. The V segment lost 2 bases and the J segment 5 bases; nucleotides outside the gene matches: 10. The germline V gene has CDR1 KGHSH and CDR2 LQKENI. CDR3 bases: TGTGCCAGCTCACCATCATCAGGACAGGGATATACCGGGGAGCTGTTTTTT. This encodes CASSPSSGQGYTGELFF. The full variable domain, its missing parts supplied by reference TRBV18 and TRBJ2-2, is NAGVMQNPRHLVRRRGQEARLRCSPMKGHSHVYWYRQLPEEGLKFMVYLQKENIIDESGMPKERFSAEFPKEGPSILRIQQVVRGDSAAYFCASSPSSGQGYTGELFFGEGSRLTVL.

This clone came up once. V and J are TRBV29-1 and TRBJ2-7, with TRBD1 matching 7 bases. Germline V gene sequence: CDR1 SQVTM, CDR2 ANQGSEA. Trimming took 6 bases from V and 0 from J; bases not matched to a gene: 5. This CDR3 has 13 amino acids. The CDR3 protein is CSVATGSSYEQYF. CDR3 nucleotides: TGCAGCGTGGCGACAGGGAGCTCCTACGAGCAGTACTTC.

Only a few counts were recorded for this clone. The CDR3 bases are TGTGCCAGCAGCAAAGAAAGGCTTTGGGGAGTAGACCACACAGATACGCAGTATTTT. Its protein is CASSKERLWGVDHTDTQYF. The rearrangement links TRBV21-1 to TRBJ2-3; the DNA was not used to check the table's D call, TRBD2. TRBV21-1 constitutes a pseudogene. This CDR3 is built from 19 residues.

The gene calls are TRBV5-1 and TRBJ2-7; D might be TRBD1 (5 bases). The V end was cut by 4 bases, the J end by 4 bases, with 18 bases between. The CDR3 is made up of 15 amino acids. Germline CDR1 SGHRS, CDR2 YFSETQ. The CDR3 nucleotides are TGCGCCAGCAGCCCAGACAGTGCATTGGGATACGAGCAGTACTTC. Its protein is CASSPDSALGYEQYF.